The 4 T cell receptor beta chains below all came from one sample that was sequenced in a study of CD8+ T cells in alopecia areata listed by TCRdb under 2018. What this sample's time point label stands for: baseline before oral tofacitinib. Libraries were constructed by the immunoSEQ multiplex PCR assay. To provide template for TCR sequencing, every sample had RNA extracted and reverse transcribed into cDNA. This is the immuneACCESS table as TCRdb keeps it, with only in-frame sequences that have V and J called. A part of the clones is gone; compared with another copy, unresolved V genes explain less than half, and the rest is unexplained. The sample records about 200,000 clones, 50% to 60% of which are singletons. The ten biggest clones cover over 0.4% of the sample. This specimen was CD4+ T cells sorted from blood, taken at week 0. All receptors come from a human donor with alopecia areata.

V gene TRBV29-1 combines with J gene TRBJ2-1, with 9 nucleotides matching TRBD2. The length of the CDR3 is 15 residues. Germline CDR1 and CDR2: SQVTM and ANQGSEA. The J segment lost 4 bases and the V segment lost 3 bases, leaving 7 bases of the junction unmatched. The CDR3 is CSVDTREGHYNEQFF. The CDR3 bases are TGCAGCGTTGACACGCGGGAGGGCCATTACAATGAGCAGTTCTTC.

CDR3 sequence: CASSDSPDTQYF. The CDR3 DNA reads TGTGCCAGCAGCGATAGCCCGGATACGCAGTATTTT. The chain recombines TRBV6-5 with TRBJ2-3, with D unclear. Germline loops: CDR1 MNHEY, CDR2 SVGAGI. The CDR3 has 12 residues. V dropped 6 bases and J dropped 6 bases, with 10 bases sitting between them.

The chain uses TRBV30 and TRBJ2-7; a weak D match, TRBD1 (5 bases). The germline CDR1 and CDR2 sequences are GTSNPN and SVGIG (reference sequence). V was clipped by 5 bases and J by 5 bases, with 13 bases between them. CDR3 length equals 12 residues. The CDR3, as DNA: TGTGCCTGGGCGGACAAGACCCACGAGCAGTACTTC. Its protein is CAWADKTHEQYF.

Regarding this clone: The same CDR3 also results from other DNA sequences found in this sample. The chain links TRBV30 to TRBJ1-5, with D uncertain. Between the trimmed V and J ends, which lost 1 base and 1 base, there was a span of 5 bases. Germline lookup yields CDR1 GTSNPN and CDR2 SVGIG (reference sequence). The CDR3 loop spans 13 amino acids. This CDR3 reads CAWSGQSNQPQHF. CDR3 coding DNA: TGTGCCTGGAGTGGTCAGAGCAATCAGCCCCAGCATTTT. The entire variable domain, with the rest obtained from reference TRBV30 and TRBJ1-5, is as follows: SQTIHQWPATLVQPVGSPLSLECTVEGTSNPNLYWYRQAAGRGLQLLFYSVGIGQISSEVPQNLSASRPQDRQFILSSKKLLLSDSGFYLCAWSGQSNQPQHFGDGTRLSIL.